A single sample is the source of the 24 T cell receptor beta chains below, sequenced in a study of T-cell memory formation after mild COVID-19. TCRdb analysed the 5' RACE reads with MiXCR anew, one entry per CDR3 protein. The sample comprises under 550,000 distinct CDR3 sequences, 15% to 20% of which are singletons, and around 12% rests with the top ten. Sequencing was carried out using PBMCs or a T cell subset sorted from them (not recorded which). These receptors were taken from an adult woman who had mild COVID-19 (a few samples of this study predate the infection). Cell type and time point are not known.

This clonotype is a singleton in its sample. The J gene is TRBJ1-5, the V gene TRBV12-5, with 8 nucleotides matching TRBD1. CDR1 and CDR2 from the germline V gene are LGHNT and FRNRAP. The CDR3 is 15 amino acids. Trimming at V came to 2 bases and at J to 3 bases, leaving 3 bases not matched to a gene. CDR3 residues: CASGLTGGNNQPQHF. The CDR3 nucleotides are TGTGCTAGTGGTTTGACAGGGGGAAACAATCAGCCCCAGCATTTT.

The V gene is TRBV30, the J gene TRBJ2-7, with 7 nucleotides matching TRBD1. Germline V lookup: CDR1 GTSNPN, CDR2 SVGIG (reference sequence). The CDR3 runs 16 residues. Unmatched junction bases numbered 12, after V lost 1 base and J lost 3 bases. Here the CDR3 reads CAWSGSRTGHIYEQYF. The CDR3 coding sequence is TGTGCCTGGAGTGGATCGCGGACAGGACACATCTACGAGCAGTACTTC.

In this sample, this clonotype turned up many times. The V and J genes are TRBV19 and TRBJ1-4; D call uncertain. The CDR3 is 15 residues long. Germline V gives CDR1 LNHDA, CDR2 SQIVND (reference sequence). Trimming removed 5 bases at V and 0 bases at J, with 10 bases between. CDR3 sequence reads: CASSSYTATNEKLFF. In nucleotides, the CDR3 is TGTGCCAGTAGTTCATACACGGCAACTAATGAAAAACTGTTTTTT.

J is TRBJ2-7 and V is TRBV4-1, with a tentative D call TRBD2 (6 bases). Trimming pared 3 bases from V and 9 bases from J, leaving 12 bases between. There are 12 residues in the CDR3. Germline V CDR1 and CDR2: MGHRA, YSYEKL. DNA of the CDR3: TGCGCCAGCAGCCACCCCGGGGGTGCGCAGTACTTC. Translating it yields CASSHPGGAQYF.

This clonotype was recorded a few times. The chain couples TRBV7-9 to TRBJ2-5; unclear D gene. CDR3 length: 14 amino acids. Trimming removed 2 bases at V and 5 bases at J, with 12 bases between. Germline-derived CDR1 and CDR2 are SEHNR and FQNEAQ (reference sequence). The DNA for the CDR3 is TGTGCCAGCAGCTTAAGTCTAGTGAGCGAGACCCAGTACTTC. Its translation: CASSLSLVSETQYF.

DNA of the CDR3: TGCGCCAGCTGGGGCGGGGAGCTGTTTTTT. Its translation is CASWGGELFF. J is TRBJ2-2 and V is TRBV5-1; no clear D gene. The CDR3 covers 10 residues. V lost 7 bases and J lost 7, with 5 bases in between. Germline CDR1 and CDR2: SGHRS and YFSETQ.

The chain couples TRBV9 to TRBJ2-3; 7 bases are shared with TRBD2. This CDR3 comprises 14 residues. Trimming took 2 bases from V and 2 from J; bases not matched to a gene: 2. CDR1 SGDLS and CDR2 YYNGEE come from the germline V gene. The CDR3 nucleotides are TGTGCCAGCAGCGTGAGCGGGACCACAGATACGCAGTATTTT. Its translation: CASSVSGTTDTQYF.

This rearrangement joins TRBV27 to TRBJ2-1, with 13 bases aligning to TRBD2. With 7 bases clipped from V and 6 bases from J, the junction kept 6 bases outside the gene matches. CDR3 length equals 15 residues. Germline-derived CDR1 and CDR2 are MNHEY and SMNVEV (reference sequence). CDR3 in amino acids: CASTTGTSGVNEQFF. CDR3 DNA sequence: TGTGCCAGCACTACCGGGACTAGCGGGGTCAATGAGCAGTTCTTC.

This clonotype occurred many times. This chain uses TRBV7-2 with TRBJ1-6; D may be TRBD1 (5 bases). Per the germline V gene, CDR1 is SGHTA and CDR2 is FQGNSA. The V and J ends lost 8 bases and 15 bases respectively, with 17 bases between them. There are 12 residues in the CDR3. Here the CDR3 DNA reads TGTGCCAGCTCAGGGTTCGGCACACTCCTCCACTTT. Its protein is CASSGFGTLLHF.

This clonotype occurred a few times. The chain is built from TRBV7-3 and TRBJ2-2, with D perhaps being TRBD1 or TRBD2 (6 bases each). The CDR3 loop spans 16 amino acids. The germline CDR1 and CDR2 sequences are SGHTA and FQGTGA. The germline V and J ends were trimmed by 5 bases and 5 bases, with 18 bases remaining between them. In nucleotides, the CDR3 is TGTGCCAGCAGCCCCATGGGGGGCCATGGGACCGGGGAGCTGTTTTTT. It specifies CASSPMGGHGTGELFF.

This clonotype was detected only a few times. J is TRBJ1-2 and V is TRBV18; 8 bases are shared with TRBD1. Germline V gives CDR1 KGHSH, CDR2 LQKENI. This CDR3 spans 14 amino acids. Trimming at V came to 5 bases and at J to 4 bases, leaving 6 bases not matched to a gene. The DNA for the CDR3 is TGTGCCAGCTCAACTGGGACAGGACTCTATGGCTACACCTTC. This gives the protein CASSTGTGLYGYTF.

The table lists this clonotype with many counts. The CDR3 DNA sequence: TGTGCCAGCAGTTGGACTAGCGGGGCCTTAAATGAGCAGTTCTTC. Amino acid sequence: CASSWTSGALNEQFF. This chain joins TRBV12-3 or TRBV12-4 and TRBJ2-1; 12 nucleotides align to TRBD2. Unmatched junction bases numbered 5, after V lost 4 bases and J lost 7 bases. This CDR3 is built from 15 residues.

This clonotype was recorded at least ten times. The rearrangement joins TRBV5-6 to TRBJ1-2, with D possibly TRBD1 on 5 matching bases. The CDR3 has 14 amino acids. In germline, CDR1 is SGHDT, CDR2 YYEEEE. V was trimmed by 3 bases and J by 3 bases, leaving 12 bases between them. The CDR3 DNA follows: TGTGCCAGCAGCTCTTCGACAGTCTACTATGGCTACACCTTC. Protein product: CASSSSTVYYGYTF.

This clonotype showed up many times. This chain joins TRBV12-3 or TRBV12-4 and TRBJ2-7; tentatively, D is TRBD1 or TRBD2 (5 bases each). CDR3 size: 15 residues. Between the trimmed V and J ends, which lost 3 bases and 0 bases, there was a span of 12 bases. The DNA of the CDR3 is TGTGCCAGCAGTTTTAAGGGACGGAACTCCTACGAGCAGTACTTC. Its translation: CASSFKGRNSYEQYF.

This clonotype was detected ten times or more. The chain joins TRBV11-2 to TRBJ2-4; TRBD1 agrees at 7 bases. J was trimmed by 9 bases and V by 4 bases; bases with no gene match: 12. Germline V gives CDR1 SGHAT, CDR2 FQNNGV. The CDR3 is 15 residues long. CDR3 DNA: TGTGCCAGCAGCTCGCACAGGGGCCCGGGAAGCATTCAGTACTTC. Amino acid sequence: CASSSHRGPGSIQYF.

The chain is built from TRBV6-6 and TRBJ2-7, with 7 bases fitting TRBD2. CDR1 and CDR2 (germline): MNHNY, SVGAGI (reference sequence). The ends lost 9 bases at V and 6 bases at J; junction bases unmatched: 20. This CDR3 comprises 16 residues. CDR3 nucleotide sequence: TGTGCCAGTCGGGGGGACGGCCGATGGGTTTTCTCCGAGCAGTACTTC. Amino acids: CASRGDGRWVFSEQYF.

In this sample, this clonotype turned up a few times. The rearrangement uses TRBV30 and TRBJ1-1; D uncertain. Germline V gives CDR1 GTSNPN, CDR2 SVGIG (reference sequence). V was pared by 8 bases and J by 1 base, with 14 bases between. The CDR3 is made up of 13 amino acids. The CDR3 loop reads CARRADSNTEAFF. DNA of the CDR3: TGTGCCCGCCGAGCTGACTCGAACACTGAAGCTTTCTTT. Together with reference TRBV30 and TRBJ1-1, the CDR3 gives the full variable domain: SQTIHQWPATLVQPVGSPLSLECTVEGTSNPNLYWYRQAAGRGLQLLFYSVGIGQISSEVPQNLSASRPQDRQFILSSKKLLLSDSGFYLCARRADSNTEAFFGQGTRLTVV.

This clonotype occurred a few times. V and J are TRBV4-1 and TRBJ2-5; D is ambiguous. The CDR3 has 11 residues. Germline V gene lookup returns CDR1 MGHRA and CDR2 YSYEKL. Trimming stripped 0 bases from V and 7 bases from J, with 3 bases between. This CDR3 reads CASSQDGTQYF. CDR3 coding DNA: TGCGCCAGCAGCCAAGACGGGACCCAGTACTTC.

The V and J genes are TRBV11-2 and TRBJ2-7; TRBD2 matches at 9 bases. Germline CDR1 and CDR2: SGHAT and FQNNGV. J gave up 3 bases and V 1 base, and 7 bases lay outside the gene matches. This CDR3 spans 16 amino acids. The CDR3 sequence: CASSLVTSGPLYEQYF. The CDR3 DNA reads TGTGCCAGCAGCTTAGTGACTAGCGGACCCCTCTACGAGCAGTACTTC.

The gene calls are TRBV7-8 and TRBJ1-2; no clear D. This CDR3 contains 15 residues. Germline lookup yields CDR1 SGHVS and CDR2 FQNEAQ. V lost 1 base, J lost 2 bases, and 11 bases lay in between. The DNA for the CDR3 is TGTGCCAGCAGCTTAGTGGCAGGAGCCAACTATGGCTACACCTTC. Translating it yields CASSLVAGANYGYTF.

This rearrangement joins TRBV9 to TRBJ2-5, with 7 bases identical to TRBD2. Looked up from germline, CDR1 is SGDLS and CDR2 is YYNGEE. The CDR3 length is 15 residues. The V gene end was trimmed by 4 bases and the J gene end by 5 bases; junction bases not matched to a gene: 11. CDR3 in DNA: TGTGCCAGCAGCCCTTCTGGGGGGGGGTCGGAGACCCAGTACTTC. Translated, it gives CASSPSGGGSETQYF.

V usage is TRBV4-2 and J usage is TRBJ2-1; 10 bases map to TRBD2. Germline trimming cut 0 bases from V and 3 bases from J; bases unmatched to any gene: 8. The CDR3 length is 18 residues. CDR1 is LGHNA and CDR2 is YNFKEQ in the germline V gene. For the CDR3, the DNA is TGTGCCAGCAGCCAAGATTGGGCTAGCGGGGGACTCTACAATGAGCAGTTCTTC. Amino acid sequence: CASSQDWASGGLYNEQFF.

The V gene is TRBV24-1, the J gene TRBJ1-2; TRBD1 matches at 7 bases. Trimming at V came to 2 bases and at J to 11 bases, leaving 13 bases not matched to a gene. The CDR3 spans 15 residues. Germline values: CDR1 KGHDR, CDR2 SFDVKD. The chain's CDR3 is CATSDSTGAAREYTF. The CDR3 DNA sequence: TGTGCCACCAGTGATTCCACAGGGGCCGCACGCGAATACACCTTC.

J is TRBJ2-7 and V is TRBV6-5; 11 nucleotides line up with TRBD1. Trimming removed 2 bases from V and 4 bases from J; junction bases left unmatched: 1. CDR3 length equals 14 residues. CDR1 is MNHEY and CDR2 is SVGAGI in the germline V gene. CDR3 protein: CASSYRDRGYEQYF. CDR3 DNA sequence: TGTGCCAGCAGTTACAGGGACAGGGGGTACGAGCAGTACTTC.